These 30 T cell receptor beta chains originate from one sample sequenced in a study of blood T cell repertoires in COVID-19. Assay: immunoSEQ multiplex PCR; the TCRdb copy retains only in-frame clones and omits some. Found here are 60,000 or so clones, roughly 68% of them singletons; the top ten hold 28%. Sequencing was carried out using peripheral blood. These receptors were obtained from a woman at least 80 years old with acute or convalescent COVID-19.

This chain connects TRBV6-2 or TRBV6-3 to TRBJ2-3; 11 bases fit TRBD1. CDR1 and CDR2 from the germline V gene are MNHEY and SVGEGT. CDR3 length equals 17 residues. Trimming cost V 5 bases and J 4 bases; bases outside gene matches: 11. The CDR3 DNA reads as TGTGCCAGCAGTAAGACCTCGGGACAGGGGGGTGCAGATACGCAGTATTTT. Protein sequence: CASSKTSGQGGADTQYF.

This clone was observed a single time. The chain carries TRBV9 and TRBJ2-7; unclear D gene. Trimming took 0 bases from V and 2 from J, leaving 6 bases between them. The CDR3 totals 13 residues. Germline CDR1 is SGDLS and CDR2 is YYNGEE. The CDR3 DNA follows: TGTGCCAGCAGCGTAGGACTTACCTACGAGCAGTACTTC. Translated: CASSVGLTYEQYF.

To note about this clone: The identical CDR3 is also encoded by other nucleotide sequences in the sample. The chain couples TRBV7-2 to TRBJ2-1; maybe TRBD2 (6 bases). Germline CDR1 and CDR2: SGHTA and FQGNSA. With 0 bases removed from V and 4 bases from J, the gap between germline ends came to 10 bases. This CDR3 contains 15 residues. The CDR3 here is CASSLAGGTYNEQFF. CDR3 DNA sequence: TGTGCCAGCAGCTTAGCGGGCGGGACTTACAATGAGCAGTTCTTC.

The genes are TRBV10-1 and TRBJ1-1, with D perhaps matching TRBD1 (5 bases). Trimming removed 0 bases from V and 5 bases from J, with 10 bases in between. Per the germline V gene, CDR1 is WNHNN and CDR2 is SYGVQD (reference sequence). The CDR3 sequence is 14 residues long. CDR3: CASSESGTGTEAFF. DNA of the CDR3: TGCGCCAGCAGTGAGTCGGGAACAGGAACTGAAGCTTTCTTT.

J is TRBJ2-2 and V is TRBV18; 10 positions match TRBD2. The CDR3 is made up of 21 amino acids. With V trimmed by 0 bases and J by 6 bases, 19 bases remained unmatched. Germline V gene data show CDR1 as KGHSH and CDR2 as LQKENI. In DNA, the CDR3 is TGTGCCAGCTCACCACCCCAACATTACAGCGGGAGGGCCTCGGTGGCCGGGGAGCTGTTTTTT. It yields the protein CASSPPQHYSGRASVAGELFF.

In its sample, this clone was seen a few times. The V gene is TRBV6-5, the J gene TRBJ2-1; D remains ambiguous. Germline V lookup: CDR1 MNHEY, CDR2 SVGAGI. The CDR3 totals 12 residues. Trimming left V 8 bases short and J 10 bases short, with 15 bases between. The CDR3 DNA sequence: TGTGCCAGCTCCATGAGAGGAACCGAGCAGTTCTTC. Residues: CASSMRGTEQFF.

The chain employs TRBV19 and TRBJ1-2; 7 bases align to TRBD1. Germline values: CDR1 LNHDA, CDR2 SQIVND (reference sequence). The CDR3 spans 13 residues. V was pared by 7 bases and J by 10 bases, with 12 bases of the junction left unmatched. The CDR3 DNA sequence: TGTGCCAGTAATCCCAGGGGGTCTGGTGACTACACCTTC. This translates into CASNPRGSGDYTF.

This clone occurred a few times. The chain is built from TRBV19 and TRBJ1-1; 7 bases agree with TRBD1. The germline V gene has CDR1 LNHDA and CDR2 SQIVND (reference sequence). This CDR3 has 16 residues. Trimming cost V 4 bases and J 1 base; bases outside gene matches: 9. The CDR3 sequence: CASSSPPGGRNTEAFF. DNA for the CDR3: TGTGCCAGTAGTAGCCCGCCAGGGGGAAGGAACACTGAAGCTTTCTTT.

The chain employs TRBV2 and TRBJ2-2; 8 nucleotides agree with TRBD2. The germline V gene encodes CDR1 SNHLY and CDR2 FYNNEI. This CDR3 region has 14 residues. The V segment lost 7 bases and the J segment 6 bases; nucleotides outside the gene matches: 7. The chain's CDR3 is CASKGLAEAGELFF. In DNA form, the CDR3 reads TGTGCCAGCAAAGGACTAGCAGAGGCCGGGGAGCTGTTTTTT.

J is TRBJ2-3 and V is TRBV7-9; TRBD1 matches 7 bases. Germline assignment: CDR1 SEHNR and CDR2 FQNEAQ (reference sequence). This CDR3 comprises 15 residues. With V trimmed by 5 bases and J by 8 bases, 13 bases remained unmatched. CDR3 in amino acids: CASSPRTGSSGTQYF. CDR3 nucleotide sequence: TGTGCCAGCAGCCCGAGGACAGGTTCTAGTGGTACGCAGTATTTT.

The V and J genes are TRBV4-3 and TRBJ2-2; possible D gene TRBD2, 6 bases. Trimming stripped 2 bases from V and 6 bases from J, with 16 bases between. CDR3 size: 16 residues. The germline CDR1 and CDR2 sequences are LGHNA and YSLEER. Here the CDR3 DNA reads TGCGCCAGCAGCCAACTCGGGAGAGGGTTAGCCGGGGAGCTGTTTTTT. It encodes CASSQLGRGLAGELFF.

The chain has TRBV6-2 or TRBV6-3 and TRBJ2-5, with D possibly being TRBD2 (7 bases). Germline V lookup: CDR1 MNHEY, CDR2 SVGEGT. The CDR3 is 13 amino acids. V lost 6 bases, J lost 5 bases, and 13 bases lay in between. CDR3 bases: TGTGCCAGCAGCAAGGGGGGGGCTGAGACCCAGTACTTC. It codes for CASSKGGAETQYF.

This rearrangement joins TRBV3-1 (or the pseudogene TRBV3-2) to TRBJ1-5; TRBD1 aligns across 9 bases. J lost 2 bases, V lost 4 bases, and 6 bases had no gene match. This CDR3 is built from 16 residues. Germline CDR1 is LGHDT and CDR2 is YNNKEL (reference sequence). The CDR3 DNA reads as TGTGCCAGCAGCCTGGACAGGGGAGATTGCAATCAGCCCCAGCATTTT. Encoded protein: CASSLDRGDCNQPQHF.

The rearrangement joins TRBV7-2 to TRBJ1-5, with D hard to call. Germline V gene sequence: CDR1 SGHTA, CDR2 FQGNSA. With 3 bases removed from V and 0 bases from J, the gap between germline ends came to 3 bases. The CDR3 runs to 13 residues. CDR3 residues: CASSFNSNQPQHF. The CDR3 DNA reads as TGTGCCAGCAGCTTCAATAGCAATCAGCCCCAGCATTTT.

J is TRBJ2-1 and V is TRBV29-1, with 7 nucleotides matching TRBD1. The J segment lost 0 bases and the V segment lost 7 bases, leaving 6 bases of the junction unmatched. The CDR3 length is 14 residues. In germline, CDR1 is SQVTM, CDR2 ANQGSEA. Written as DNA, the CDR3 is TGCAGCGGCGACAGGGTAAGCTCCTACAATGAGCAGTTCTTC. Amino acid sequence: CSGDRVSSYNEQFF.

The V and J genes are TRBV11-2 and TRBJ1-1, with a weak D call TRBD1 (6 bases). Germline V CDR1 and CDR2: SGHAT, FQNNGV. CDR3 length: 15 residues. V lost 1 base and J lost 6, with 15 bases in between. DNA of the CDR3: TGTGCCAGCAGCTTAGGGGGGGGCTACCCGGCTGAAGCTTTCTTT. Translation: CASSLGGGYPAEAFF.

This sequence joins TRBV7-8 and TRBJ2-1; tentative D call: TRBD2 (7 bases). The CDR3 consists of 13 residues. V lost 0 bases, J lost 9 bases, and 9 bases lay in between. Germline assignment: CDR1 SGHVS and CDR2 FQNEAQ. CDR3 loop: CASSLAGGREQFF. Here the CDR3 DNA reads TGTGCCAGCAGCTTAGCGGGGGGGCGTGAGCAGTTCTTC.

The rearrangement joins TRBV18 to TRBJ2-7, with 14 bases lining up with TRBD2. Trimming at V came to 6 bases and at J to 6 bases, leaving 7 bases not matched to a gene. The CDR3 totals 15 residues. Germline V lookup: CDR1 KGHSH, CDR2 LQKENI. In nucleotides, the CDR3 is TGTGCCAGCTCGGTGGGACTAGCGGGAGTAGCCGAGCAGTACTTC. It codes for CASSVGLAGVAEQYF.

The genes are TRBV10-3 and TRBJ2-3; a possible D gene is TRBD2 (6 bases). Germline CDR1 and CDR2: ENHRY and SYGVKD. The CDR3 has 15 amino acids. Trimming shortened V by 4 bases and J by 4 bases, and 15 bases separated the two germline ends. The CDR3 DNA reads TGTGCCATCAGTGGGGGCGGGGACGCGGCAGATACGCAGTATTTT. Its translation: CAISGGGDAADTQYF.

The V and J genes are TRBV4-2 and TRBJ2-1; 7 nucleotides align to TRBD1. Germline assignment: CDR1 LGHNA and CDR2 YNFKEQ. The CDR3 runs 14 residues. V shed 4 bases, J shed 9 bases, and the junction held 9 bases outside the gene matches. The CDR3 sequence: CASSPRQGWSEQFF. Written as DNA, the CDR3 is TGTGCCAGCAGCCCCCGACAGGGATGGAGTGAGCAGTTCTTC.

The CDR3 region has the DNA TGTGCCAGCAGCACACAGGGGTTTGCCAAAAACATTCAGTACTTC. Residues: CASSTQGFAKNIQYF. This sequence joins TRBV27 and TRBJ2-4, with TRBD1 matching 7 bases. Trimming at V came to 6 bases and at J to 1 base, leaving 6 bases not matched to a gene. The CDR3 sequence is 15 residues long. CDR1 is MNHEY and CDR2 is SMNVEV in the germline V gene (reference sequence).

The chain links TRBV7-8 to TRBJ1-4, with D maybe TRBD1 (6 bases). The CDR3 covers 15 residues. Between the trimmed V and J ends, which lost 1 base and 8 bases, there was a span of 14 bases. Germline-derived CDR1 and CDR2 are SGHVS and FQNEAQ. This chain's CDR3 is CASSLVTGGGEKLFF. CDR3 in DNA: TGTGCCAGCAGCTTAGTGACAGGTGGGGGAGAAAAACTGTTTTTT.

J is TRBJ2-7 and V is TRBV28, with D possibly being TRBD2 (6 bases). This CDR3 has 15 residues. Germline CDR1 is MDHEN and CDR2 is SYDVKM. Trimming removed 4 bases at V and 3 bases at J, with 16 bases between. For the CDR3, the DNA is TGTGCCAGCAGTTCCTTTTCGGGACTTGTCTACGAGCAGTACTTC. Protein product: CASSSFSGLVYEQYF.

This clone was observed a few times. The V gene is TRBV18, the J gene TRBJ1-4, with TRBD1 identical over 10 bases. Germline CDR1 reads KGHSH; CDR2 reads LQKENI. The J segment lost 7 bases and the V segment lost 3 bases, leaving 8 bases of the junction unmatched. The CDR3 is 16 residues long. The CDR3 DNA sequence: TGTGCCAGCTCACCCCTGGACAGGGGGGGCGTTGAAAAACTGTTTTTT. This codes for CASSPLDRGGVEKLFF.

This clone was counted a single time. CDR3 sequence: CASSLRQGDEAFF. The CDR3 DNA follows: TGTGCCAGCAGTTTAAGGCAGGGGGATGAAGCTTTCTTT. V gene TRBV27 combines with J gene TRBJ1-1; TRBD1 agrees at 7 bases. With V trimmed by 2 bases and J by 7 bases, 4 bases remained unmatched. The CDR3 is made up of 13 amino acids. Germline values: CDR1 MNHEY, CDR2 SMNVEV (reference sequence).

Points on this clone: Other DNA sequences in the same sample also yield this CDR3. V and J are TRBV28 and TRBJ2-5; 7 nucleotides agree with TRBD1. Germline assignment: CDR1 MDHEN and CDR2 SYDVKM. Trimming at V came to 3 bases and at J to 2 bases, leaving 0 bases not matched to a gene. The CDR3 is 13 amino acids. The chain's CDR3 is CASSFRGQETQYF. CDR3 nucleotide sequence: TGTGCCAGCAGTTTCAGGGGGCAAGAGACCCAGTACTTC. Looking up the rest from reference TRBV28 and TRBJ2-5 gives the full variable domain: DVKVTQSSRYLVKRTGEKVFLECVQDMDHENMFWYRQDPGLGLRLIYFSYDVKMKEKGDIPEGYSVSREKKERFSLILESASTNQTSMYLCASSFRGQETQYFGPGTRLLVL.

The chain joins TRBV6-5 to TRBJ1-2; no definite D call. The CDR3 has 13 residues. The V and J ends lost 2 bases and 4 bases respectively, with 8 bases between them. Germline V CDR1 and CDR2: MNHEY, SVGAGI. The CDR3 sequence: CASSYNRAYGYTF. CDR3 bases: TGTGCCAGCAGTTACAATAGAGCCTATGGCTACACCTTC.

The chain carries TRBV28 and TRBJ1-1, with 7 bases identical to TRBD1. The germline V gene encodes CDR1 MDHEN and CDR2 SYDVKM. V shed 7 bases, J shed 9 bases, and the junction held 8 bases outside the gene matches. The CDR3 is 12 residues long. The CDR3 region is CASIEQGSKAFF. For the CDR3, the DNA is TGTGCCAGCATAGAACAGGGGAGCAAAGCTTTCTTT.

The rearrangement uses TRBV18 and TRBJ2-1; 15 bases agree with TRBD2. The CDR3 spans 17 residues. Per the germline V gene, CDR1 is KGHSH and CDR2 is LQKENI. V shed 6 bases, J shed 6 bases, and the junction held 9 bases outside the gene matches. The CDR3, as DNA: TGTGCCAGCTCCCCGCAACGGACTAGCGGGAGGGGCAATGAGCAGTTCTTC. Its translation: CASSPQRTSGRGNEQFF.

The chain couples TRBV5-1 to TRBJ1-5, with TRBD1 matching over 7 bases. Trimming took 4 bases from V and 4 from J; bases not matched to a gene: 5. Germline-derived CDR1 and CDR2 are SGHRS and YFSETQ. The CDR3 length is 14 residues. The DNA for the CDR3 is TGCGCCAGCAGCCTCGGGACAGCTAATCAGCCCCAGCATTTT. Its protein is CASSLGTANQPQHF.